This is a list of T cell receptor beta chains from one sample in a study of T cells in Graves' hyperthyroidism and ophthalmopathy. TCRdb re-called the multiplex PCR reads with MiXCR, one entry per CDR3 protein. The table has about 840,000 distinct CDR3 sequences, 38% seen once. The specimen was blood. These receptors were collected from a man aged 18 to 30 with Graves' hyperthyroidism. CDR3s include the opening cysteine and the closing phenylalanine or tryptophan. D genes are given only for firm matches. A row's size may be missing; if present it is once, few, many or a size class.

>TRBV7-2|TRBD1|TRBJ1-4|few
TGTGCCAGCATGGGACAGGGGACTGAAAAACTGTTTTTT
CASMGQGTEKLFF
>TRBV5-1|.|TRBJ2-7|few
TGCGCCAGCAGCTTGCCCCGGTTCCACGAGCAGTACTTC
CASSLPRFHEQYF
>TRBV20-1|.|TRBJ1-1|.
TGCAGTGCTAGGGACCCTTCAGGGGTGGTCGACACTGAAGCTTTCTTT
CSARDPSGVVDTEAFF
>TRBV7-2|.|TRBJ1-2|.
TGTGCCAGCAGCCCAGATTACCCAGACCCTTATGGCTACACCTTC
CASSPDYPDPYGYTF
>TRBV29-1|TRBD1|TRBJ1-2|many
TGCAGCGTGGGGGACAGTCGGTACACCTTC
CSVGDSRYTF
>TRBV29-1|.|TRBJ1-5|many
TGCAGCGTTAGACAGTACAATCAGCCCCAGCATTTT
CSVRQYNQPQHF
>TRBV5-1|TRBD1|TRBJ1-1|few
TGCGCCAGCAGCCCCGGGACAGGTAAAACTGAAGCTTTCTTT
CASSPGTGKTEAFF
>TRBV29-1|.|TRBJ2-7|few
TGCAGCGTTGAAGTATTCCACGAGCAGTACTTC
CSVEVFHEQYF
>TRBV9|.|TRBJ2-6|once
TGTGTCAGCAGCGTAGTGTGGGGTTCTGGGGCCAACGTCCTGACTTTC
CVSSVVWGSGANVLTF
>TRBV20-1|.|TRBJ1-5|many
TGCAGTGCCCAGGATAGCAATCAGCCCCAGCATTTT
CSAQDSNQPQHF
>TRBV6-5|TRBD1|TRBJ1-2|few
TGTGCCAGCAGTTGGGGCCGGGACAGCTACTCCACCTTC
CASSWGRDSYSTF
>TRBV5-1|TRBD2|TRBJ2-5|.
TGCGCCAGCAGCTCGGTGGTAGCGGGAGATGGGGAGACCCAGTACTTC
CASSSVVAGDGETQYF
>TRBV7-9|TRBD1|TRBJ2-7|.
TGTGCCAGCAGAACACAGGGGCGGACCTACGAGCAGTACTTC
CASRTQGRTYEQYF
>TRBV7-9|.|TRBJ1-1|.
TGTGCCAGCAGCTTTGGGGGGGGGAACACTGAAGCTTTCTTT
CASSFGGGNTEAFF
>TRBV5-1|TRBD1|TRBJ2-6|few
TGCGCCAGCAGCCGGACACAGGGGGCTTTGCCTGGGGCCAACGTCCTGACTTTC
CASSRTQGALPGANVLTF
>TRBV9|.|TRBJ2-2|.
TGTGCCAGCAGCGCCACCCTGAACACCGGGGAGCTGTTTTTT
CASSATLNTGELFF
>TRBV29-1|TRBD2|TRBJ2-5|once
TGCAGCGTTGCAGTGGCTAGCGGGGGGGCCTTGGAGACCCAGTACTTC
CSVAVASGGALETQYF
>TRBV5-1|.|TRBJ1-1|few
TGCGCCAGCAGCTTGGATTGGGGAGACACTGAAGCTTTCTTT
CASSLDWGDTEAFF
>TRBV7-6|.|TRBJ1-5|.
TGTGCCAGCGGACCCTCTGGCGGCAATCAGCCCCAGCATTTT
CASGPSGGNQPQHF
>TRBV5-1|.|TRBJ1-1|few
TGCGCCAGCAGCCACGGACGATTGAACACTGAAGCTTTCTTT
CASSHGRLNTEAFF
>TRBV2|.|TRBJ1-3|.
TGTGCCAGCAGTGAAGGGATGAACACCATATATTTT
CASSEGMNTIYF
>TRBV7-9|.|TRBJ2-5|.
TGTGCCAGCAGCCCCCGGGGAGCGGAGGGGGAGACCCAGTACTTC
CASSPRGAEGETQYF
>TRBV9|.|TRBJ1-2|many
TGTGCCAGCAGCGTGGGCGGATTATATGGCTACACCTTC
CASSVGGLYGYTF
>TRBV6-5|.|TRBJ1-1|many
TGTGCCAGCAGGAAGGGGGGCACTGAAGCTTTCTTT
CASRKGGTEAFF
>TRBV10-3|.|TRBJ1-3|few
TGTGCCATCAGTGAAGGTGGGGGAGGAACTGGAAACACCATATATTTT
CAISEGGGGTGNTIYF
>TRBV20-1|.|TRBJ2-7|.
TGCAGTGCTGGCCCGGGCTACGAGCAGTACTTC
CSAGPGYEQYF
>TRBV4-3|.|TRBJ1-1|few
TGCGCCAGCAGCCAAGCAGGGTTAGCGAACACTGAAGCTTTCTTT
CASSQAGLANTEAFF
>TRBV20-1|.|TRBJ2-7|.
TGCAGTGCGGATGGGCCTGGCTCCTACGAGCAGTACTTC
CSADGPGSYEQYF
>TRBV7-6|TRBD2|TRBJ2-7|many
TGTGCCAGCAGCCCAGCGGGGGGAGTGGGAGAGCAGTACTTC
CASSPAGGVGEQYF
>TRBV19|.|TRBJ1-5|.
TGTGCCAGTAGTCACGACAGGAATCAGCCCCAGCATTTT
CASSHDRNQPQHF
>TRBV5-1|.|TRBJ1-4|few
TGCGCCAGCAGCTTGGTGATAGGTTCAACTAATGAAAAACTGTTTTTT
CASSLVIGSTNEKLFF
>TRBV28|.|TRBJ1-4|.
TGTGCCAGCTCGAGGCGGCTACTTGAAAAACTGTTTTTT
CASSRRLLEKLFF
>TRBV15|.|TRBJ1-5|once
TGTGCCGCCAGCAGCTTGGGGACCTATCAGCCCCAGCATTTT
CAASSLGTYQPQHF
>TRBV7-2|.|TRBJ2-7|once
TGTGCCAGCAGCTTAGCGGGGCCAGGGGCTGAGAGCTCCTACGAGCAGTACTTC
CASSLAGPGAESSYEQYF
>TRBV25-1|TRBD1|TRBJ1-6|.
TGTGCCAGCAGCTGGACAGGGAAAAATTCACCCCTCCACTTT
CASSWTGKNSPLHF
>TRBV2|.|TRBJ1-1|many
TGTGCCAGCAGTGAAGCGCCAGGGATGAACACTGAAGCTTTCTTT
CASSEAPGMNTEAFF
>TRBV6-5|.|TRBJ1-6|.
TGTGCCAGCAGTTACTCGGAGAATTCACCCCTCCACTTT
CASSYSENSPLHF
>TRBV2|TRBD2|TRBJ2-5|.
TGTGCCAGCAGTGAATCTCTGGCGGGGGTAGGGGAGACCCAGTACTTC
CASSESLAGVGETQYF
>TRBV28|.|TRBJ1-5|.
TGTGCCAGCACTAGCTCAGGGCAGGGGAATCAGCCCCAGCATTTT
CASTSSGQGNQPQHF
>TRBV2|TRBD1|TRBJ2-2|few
TGTGCCAGCAGTTATGACAGGGATAACACCGGGGAGCTGTTTTTT
CASSYDRDNTGELFF
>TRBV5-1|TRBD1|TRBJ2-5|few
TGCGCCAGCAGCCTACTTGGGACAGGCGAAGAGACCCAGTACTTC
CASSLLGTGEETQYF
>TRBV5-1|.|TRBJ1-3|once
TGCGCCAGCAGCTTGGAAGTAGAACCCTCTGGAAACACCATATATTTT
CASSLEVEPSGNTIYF
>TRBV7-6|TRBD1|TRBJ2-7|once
TGTGCCAGCAGCTCCCGGGACAGAGGGGCCTACGAGCAGTACTTC
CASSSRDRGAYEQYF
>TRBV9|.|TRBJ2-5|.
TGTGCCAGCAGCGAGAACAGGCCTAGCGCGATCCTACTTCAAGAGACCCAGTACTTC
CASSENRPSAILLQETQYF
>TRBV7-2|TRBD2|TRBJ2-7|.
TGTGCCAGCAGCTCTAGCGGGGGGGTTACCTACGAGCAGTACTTC
CASSSSGGVTYEQYF
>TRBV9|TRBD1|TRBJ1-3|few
TGTGCCAGCAGCGCGACAGGGAGCAGCTCTGGAAACACCATATATTTT
CASSATGSSSGNTIYF